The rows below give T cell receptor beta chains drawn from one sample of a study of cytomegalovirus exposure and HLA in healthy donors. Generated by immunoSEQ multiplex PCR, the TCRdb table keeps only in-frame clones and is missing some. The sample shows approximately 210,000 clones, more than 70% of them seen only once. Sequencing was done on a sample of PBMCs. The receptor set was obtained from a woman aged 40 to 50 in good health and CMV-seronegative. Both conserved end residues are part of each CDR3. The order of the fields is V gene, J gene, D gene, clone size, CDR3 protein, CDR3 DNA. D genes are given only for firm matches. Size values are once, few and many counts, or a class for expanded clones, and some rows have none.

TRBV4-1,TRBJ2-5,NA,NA,CASSQDRQGTQETQYF,TGCGCCAGCAGCCAAGATCGGCAGGGGACGCAAGAGACCCAGTACTTC
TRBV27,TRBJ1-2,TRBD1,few,CASSFRETGGSGYTF,TGTGCCAGCAGTTTTCGGGAGACAGGGGGTAGTGGCTACACCTTC
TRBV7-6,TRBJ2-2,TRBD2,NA,CASSTLSGKNTGELFF,TGTGCCAGCAGCACACTAAGCGGGAAGAACACCGGGGAGCTGTTTTTT
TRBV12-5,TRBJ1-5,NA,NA,CASGLGGNNQPQHF,TGTGCTAGTGGTTTGGGAGGGAACAATCAGCCCCAGCATTTT
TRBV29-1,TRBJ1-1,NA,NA,CSVEEAATRGLPNTEAFF,TGCAGCGTTGAAGAGGCCGCTACGAGAGGGCTGCCGAACACTGAAGCTTTCTTT
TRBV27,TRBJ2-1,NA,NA,CASKRGGSYNEQFF,TGTGCCAGCAAAAGGGGGGGCTCCTACAATGAGCAGTTCTTC
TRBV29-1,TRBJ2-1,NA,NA,CSVAGEGKGSYNEQFF,TGCAGCGTGGCTGGTGAGGGTAAAGGGTCCTACAATGAGCAGTTCTTC
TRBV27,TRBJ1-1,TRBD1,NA,CASSASGTGGVTEAFF,TGTGCCAGCAGTGCTTCCGGGACAGGGGGTGTCACTGAAGCTTTCTTT
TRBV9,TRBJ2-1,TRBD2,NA,CASSVAASGLFLEQFF,TGTGCCAGCAGCGTAGCTGCTAGCGGCCTATTTTTGGAGCAGTTCTTC
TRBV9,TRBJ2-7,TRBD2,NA,CASSGTSGRYEQYF,TGTGCCAGCAGCGGGACTAGCGGGAGGTACGAGCAGTACTTC
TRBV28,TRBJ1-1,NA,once,CASSSITYTEAFF,TGTGCCAGCAGTTCTATCACGTACACTGAAGCTTTCTTT
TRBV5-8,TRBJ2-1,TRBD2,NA,CASSFGLAGRNEQFF,TGTGCCAGCAGCTTTGGACTAGCGGGAAGAAATGAGCAGTTCTTC
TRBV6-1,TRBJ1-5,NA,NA,CASASGGVGNQPQHF,TGTGCCAGCGCCTCCGGGGGAGTCGGCAATCAGCCCCAGCATTTT
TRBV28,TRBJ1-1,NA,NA,CASIQGSEAFF,TGTGCCAGTATACAGGGTTCTGAAGCTTTCTTT
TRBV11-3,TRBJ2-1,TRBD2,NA,CASSLSGRIGDEQFF,TGTGCCAGCAGCCTGAGCGGGAGGATCGGCGATGAGCAGTTCTTC
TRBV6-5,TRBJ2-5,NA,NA,CASSTSQGVGETQYF,TGTGCCAGCAGCACCTCCCAGGGCGTCGGGGAGACCCAGTACTTC
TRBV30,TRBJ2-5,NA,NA,CAWSSAVSGETQYF,TGTGCCTGGAGTTCCGCGGTTTCGGGAGAGACCCAGTACTTC
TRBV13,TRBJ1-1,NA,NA,CASRITGVYTEAFF,TGTGCCAGCAGAATTACGGGGGTCTACACTGAAGCTTTCTTT
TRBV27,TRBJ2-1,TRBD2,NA,CASSPIATSGVADNEQFF,TGTGCCAGCAGCCCAATAGCAACTAGCGGAGTAGCGGACAATGAGCAGTTCTTC
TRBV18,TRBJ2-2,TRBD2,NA,CASSPRTSGSTGELFF,TGTGCCAGCTCACCGCGGACTAGCGGGAGTACCGGGGAGCTGTTTTTT
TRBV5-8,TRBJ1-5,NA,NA,CASSLDRNGQPQHF,TGTGCCAGCAGCTTGGACAGAAACGGCCAGCCCCAGCATTTT
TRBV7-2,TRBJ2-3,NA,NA,CASSLLAAVQAVYF,TGTGCCAGCAGCCTCCTAGCAGCGGTCCAAGCGGTGTATTTT
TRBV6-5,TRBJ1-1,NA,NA,CASSRGIRGEAFF,TGTGCCAGCAGTCGAGGCATACGGGGGGAAGCTTTCTTT
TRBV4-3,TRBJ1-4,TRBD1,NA,CASSQHRGDGEKLFF,TGCGCCAGCAGCCAGCACAGGGGGGACGGGGAAAAACTGTTTTTT
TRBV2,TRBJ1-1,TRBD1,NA,CASSVGMDRGRMNTEAFF,TGTGCCAGCAGTGTAGGGATGGACAGGGGGCGGATGAACACTGAAGCTTTCTTT
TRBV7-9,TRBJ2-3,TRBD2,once,CASSLLAARTDTQYF,TGTGCCAGCAGCTTGCTAGCGGCCCGCACAGATACGCAGTATTTT
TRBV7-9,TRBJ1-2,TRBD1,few,CSSSLDSGQGTGYTF,TGTTCCAGCAGCTTAGATTCGGGACAGGGCACTGGCTACACCTTC
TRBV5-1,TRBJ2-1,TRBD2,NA,CASSLAIRGEAGSGNEQFF,TGCGCCAGCAGCTTGGCCATCCGCGGGGAAGCGGGATCTGGCAATGAGCAGTTCTTC
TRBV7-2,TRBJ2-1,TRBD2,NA,CASSAPGLPGNEQFF,TGTGCCAGCAGCGCCCCGGGACTACCGGGCAATGAGCAGTTCTTC
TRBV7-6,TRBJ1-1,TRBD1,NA,CASSQQGDTEAFF,TGTGCCAGCAGCCAACAGGGGGACACTGAAGCTTTCTTT
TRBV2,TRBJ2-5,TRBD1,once,CASSGTGGRQETQYF,TGTGCCAGCAGTGGGACAGGGGGTCGGCAAGAGACCCAGTACTTC
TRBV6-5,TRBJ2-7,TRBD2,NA,CASSPFLAGSEQYF,TGTGCCAGCAGTCCGTTTCTAGCGGGAAGCGAGCAGTACTTC
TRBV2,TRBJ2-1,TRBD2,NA,CASSEARASGRVEQFF,TGTGCCAGCAGTGAAGCGAGGGCTAGCGGGAGGGTTGAGCAGTTCTTC
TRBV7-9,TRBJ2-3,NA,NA,CASEPRSGGDTQYF,TGTGCCAGCGAACCCCGTAGCGGCGGGGATACGCAGTATTTT
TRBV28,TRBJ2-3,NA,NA,CASGNLGGTDTQYF,TGTGCCAGCGGAAACCTAGGAGGCACAGATACGCAGTATTTT
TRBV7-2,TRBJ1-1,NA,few,CASSPFPNTEAFF,TGTGCCAGCAGCCCCTTCCCGAACACTGAAGCTTTCTTT
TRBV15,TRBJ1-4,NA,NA,CATSRDRQTNEKLFF,TGTGCCACCAGCAGAGATCGACAGACTAATGAAAAACTGTTTTTT
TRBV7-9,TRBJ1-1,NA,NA,CASSSLGGFENTEAFF,TGTGCCAGCAGCTCCCTAGGGGGTTTTGAGAACACTGAAGCTTTCTTT
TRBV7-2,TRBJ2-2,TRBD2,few,CASSSPPGGAVVNTGELFF,TGTGCCAGCAGCTCCCCCCCGGGGGGAGCAGTGGTGAACACCGGGGAGCTGTTTTTT
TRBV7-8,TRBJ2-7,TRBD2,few,CASSLSGRPYEQYF,TGTGCCAGCAGCCTAAGCGGGAGACCTTACGAGCAGTACTTC
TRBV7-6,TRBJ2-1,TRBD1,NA,CASSPRPGQGNNEQFF,TGTGCCAGCAGCCCCCGCCCGGGACAGGGGAACAATGAGCAGTTCTTC
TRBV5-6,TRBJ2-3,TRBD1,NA,CASSRQGIITDTQYF,TGTGCCAGCAGCCGACAGGGTATAATCACAGATACGCAGTATTTT
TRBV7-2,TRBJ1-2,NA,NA,CASSPTGSLGYGYTF,TGTGCCAGCTCACCTACCGGGTCCCTCGGCTATGGCTACACCTTC
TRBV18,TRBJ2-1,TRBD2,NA,CASSALAGVINEQFF,TGTGCCAGCTCAGCTCTAGCGGGAGTAATTAATGAGCAGTTCTTC
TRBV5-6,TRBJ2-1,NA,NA,CASSVQGGPYNEQFF,TGTGCCAGCAGCGTACAGGGTGGCCCCTACAATGAGCAGTTCTTC
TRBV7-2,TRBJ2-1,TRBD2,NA,CASSQGLAGGNNEQFF,TGTGCCAGCAGCCAAGGACTAGCGGGAGGTAACAATGAGCAGTTCTTC
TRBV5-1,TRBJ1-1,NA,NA,CASSPGGGSEAFF,TGCGCCAGCAGCCCGGGGGGAGGATCTGAAGCTTTCTTT
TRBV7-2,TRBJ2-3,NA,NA,CASSSGASGTDTQYF,TGTGCCAGCAGCTCCGGGGCTAGCGGCACAGATACGCAGTATTTT
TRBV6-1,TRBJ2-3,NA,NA,CASSLRGPDTQYF,TGTGCCAGCAGTCTCCGTGGCCCAGATACGCAGTATTTT